This TCR beta chain was documented in a study of cytomegalovirus exposure and HLA in healthy donors. The V gene lost 1 base and the J gene lost 7 bases, with 20 bases spanning the gap. The CDR3 has 16 amino acids. Looked up from germline, CDR1 is SGHTA and CDR2 is FQGNSA. Findings and limits, study-wide: Later on, an analysis tied 15,000 to 20,000 TCR beta sequences to HLA alleles at 0.05 false discovery rate.

60 Vbeta and 13 Jbeta primers were used in PCR. Clones were sequenced by immunoSEQ multiplex PCR, and TCRdb holds only the in-frame ones, with some missing. The data show 300,000 or so clones, with approximately 84% seen just once and approximately 2% held by the top ten. With respect to this clone: As yet, its antigen is unknown.

The chain uses TRBV7-2 and TRBJ2-7; D possibly corresponds to TRBD2 (6 bases). The sequence was collected from a woman between 40 and 50 years old in good health and CMV-seropositive. The sample was PBMCs. The chain's CDR3 is CASSLGWTIERGEQYF. CDR3 coding DNA: TGTGCCAGCAGCTTAGGCTGGACTATAGAACGCGGGGAGCAGTACTTC.